This entry lists 21 T cell receptor beta chains sequenced from one sample in a study of graft-versus-host responses after intestinal transplantation. Profiling relied on immunoSEQ multiplex PCR, and the TCRdb table lists in-frame clones only, not all of them. The repertoire holds around 110,000 clones, about nine tenths seen once, with 0.15% to 0.2% in the top ten. Which antigens these TCRs recognize remains unknown. This specimen was unstimulated CD4+ T cells sorted from spleen or lymph node cells, taken before intestinal transplant. Receptors were obtained from a human donor who received an intestinal transplant.

The V and J genes are TRBV6-4 and TRBJ1-5, with a possible D match to TRBD1 (5 bases). This CDR3 is built from 16 residues. Per the germline V gene, CDR1 is MRHNA and CDR2 is SNTAGT. Trimming cost V 0 bases and J 6 bases, with 15 bases left between them. DNA for the CDR3: TGTGCCAGCAGTGACTCTAGTCCACAGGTAGGTCAGCCCCAGCATTTT. Protein: CASSDSSPQVGQPQHF.

This rearrangement joins TRBV5-1 to TRBJ2-5; D unclear. The germline V and J ends were trimmed by 0 bases and 1 base, with 7 bases remaining between them. Germline loops: CDR1 SGHRS, CDR2 YFSETQ. The CDR3 consists of 14 residues. The CDR3 here is CASSLAAGQETQYF. For the CDR3, the DNA is TGCGCCAGCAGCTTGGCGGCAGGCCAAGAGACCCAGTACTTC.

This clone was detected only once. The chain combines TRBV5-1 with TRBJ2-5; D is perhaps TRBD2 (6 bases). The ends were cut back, 2 bases at V and 1 base at J, with 15 bases in the middle. The germline V gene has CDR1 SGHRS and CDR2 YFSETQ. The CDR3 is 16 residues long. CDR3 loop: CASSLGAALAQETQYF. The CDR3 bases are TGCGCCAGCAGCTTAGGAGCGGCACTAGCCCAAGAGACCCAGTACTTC.

V gene TRBV29-1 combines with J gene TRBJ1-1, with D unclear. Trimming took off 4 bases at V and 1 base at J, with 4 bases between the two ends. The CDR3 has 11 residues. CDR1 is SQVTM, CDR2 ANQGSEA, per germline. CDR3 sequence: CSVAQNTEAFF. CDR3 sequence (DNA): TGCAGCGTTGCACAGAACACTGAAGCTTTCTTT.

This clone was counted only a few times. In DNA, the CDR3 is TGTGCCTGGAGTTCCCGGACAGGAAGACCCAATCAGCCCCAGCATTTT. This codes for CAWSSRTGRPNQPQHF. This sequence joins TRBV30 and TRBJ1-5; TRBD1 matches at 7 bases. The CDR3 extends over 16 amino acids. Germline lookup yields CDR1 GTSNPN and CDR2 SVGIG (reference sequence). The trim removed 2 bases at V and 3 bases at J, leaving 10 bases unmatched.

A single count supports this clone. The chain couples TRBV11-2 to TRBJ1-4; D gene unclear. The germline V gene encodes CDR1 SGHAT and CDR2 FQNNGV. V dropped 2 bases and J dropped 8 bases, with 18 bases sitting between them. CDR3 size: 16 residues. In DNA, the CDR3 is TGTGCCAGCAGCTTAAATCCGAGGGCGCAAGACGAAAAACTGTTTTTT. Protein product: CASSLNPRAQDEKLFF.

This clone was seen only once. V gene TRBV10-3 combines with J gene TRBJ2-1, with 13 bases matching TRBD2. Germline V CDR1 and CDR2: ENHRY, SYGVKD. The trim removed 5 bases at V and 8 bases at J, leaving 9 bases unmatched. CDR3 size: 16 residues. The CDR3, as DNA: TGTGCCATCAGTTCAACCGGGACTAGCGGGACGGATGAGCAGTTCTTC. It is translated as CAISSTGTSGTDEQFF.

V is TRBV19 and J is TRBJ1-2; tentative D call: TRBD1 (6 bases). Germline V gene sequence: CDR1 LNHDA, CDR2 SQIVND (reference sequence). The CDR3 totals 14 residues. V was trimmed by 7 bases and J by 8 bases, leaving 20 bases between them. CDR3 nucleotide sequence: TGTGCCAGTAAAGACCGCAGGGGACCGGGGGGCTACACCTTC. This codes for CASKDRRGPGGYTF.

V gene TRBV14 combines with J gene TRBJ1-4, with 7 bases that match TRBD1. The germline V gene encodes CDR1 SGHDN and CDR2 FVKESK. J was trimmed by 3 bases and V by 0 bases; bases with no gene match: 4. The CDR3 spans 16 residues. CDR3 bases: TGTGCCAGCAGCCAAGATAAGACAGGGCCTAATGAAAAACTGTTTTTT. Amino acids: CASSQDKTGPNEKLFF.

CDR3 sequence (DNA): TGTGCCAGCAGTTACGACAGCAATTACGAGCAGTACTTC. This gives the protein CASSYDSNYEQYF. This chain joins TRBV6-5 and TRBJ2-7, with TRBD1 as a possible D gene (5 bases). V was pared by 2 bases and J by 4 bases, with 9 bases between. CDR3 length: 13 amino acids. Germline V gene data show CDR1 as MNHEY and CDR2 as SVGAGI.

The chain couples TRBV19 to TRBJ2-1; weak D call: TRBD2 (7 bases). Trimming stripped 5 bases from V and 14 bases from J, with 25 bases between. From germline, CDR1 is LNHDA and CDR2 SQIVND (reference sequence). This CDR3 has 15 amino acids. The CDR3, as DNA: TGTGCCAGTAGTCCCTACACGGGGGGCCACCGGTTTAAGTTCTTC. It yields the protein CASSPYTGGHRFKFF. The whole variable domain, filled in from reference TRBV19 and TRBJ2-1, reads DGGITQSPKYLFRKEGQNVTLSCEQNLNHDAMYWYRQDPGQGLRLIYYSQIVNDFQKGDIAEGYSVSREKKESFPLTVTSAQKNPTAFYLCASSPYTGGHRFKFFGPGTRLTVL.

The V call is TRBV30, the J call TRBJ2-2; D gene uncertain. Germline V gene sequence: CDR1 GTSNPN, CDR2 SVGIG (reference sequence). Trimming removed 4 bases at V and 5 bases at J, with 11 bases between. CDR3 size: 13 residues. The CDR3 reads CAWKRMVTGELFF. The CDR3 bases are TGTGCCTGGAAGAGAATGGTTACCGGGGAGCTGTTTTTT.

This chain joins TRBV2 and TRBJ2-5, with a possible D match to TRBD2 (5 bases). The better agreement between TRBJ2-7 and the DNA end casts doubt on the J call. CDR3 size: 17 residues. Germline V gene sequence: CDR1 SNHLY, CDR2 FYNNEI. In DNA, the CDR3 is TGTGCCAGCAGTAGGTTTAAGTGGGCGGGCATCACCTACGAGCAGTACTTC. It yields the protein CASSRFKWAGITYEQYF.

The chain joins TRBV2 to TRBJ2-3, with D tentatively TRBD2 (6 bases). The germline V gene has CDR1 SNHLY and CDR2 FYNNEI. The length of the CDR3 is 14 residues. With 7 bases removed from V and 2 bases from J, the gap between germline ends came to 13 bases. The CDR3 sequence: CASTPGGVTDTQYF. The CDR3 DNA sequence: TGTGCCAGCACGCCCGGCGGGGTCACAGATACGCAGTATTTT.

As to this clone: The sample carries other DNA sequences with the same CDR3. The V gene is TRBV19, the J gene TRBJ1-1; no definite D call. V shed 1 base and J shed 5 bases, with 8 bases lying between them. CDR1 and CDR2 (germline): LNHDA, SQIVND (reference sequence). CDR3 length: 13 amino acids. The CDR3 sequence is CASSIVRGTEAFF. DNA of the CDR3: TGTGCCAGTAGTATAGTACGGGGAACTGAAGCTTTCTTT.

The chain uses TRBV11-2 and TRBJ1-1; D is possibly TRBD1 (6 bases). The CDR3 is 13 residues long. The V end was cut by 5 bases, the J end by 1 base, with 8 bases between. Germline V gene data show CDR1 as SGHAT and CDR2 as FQNNGV. In DNA, the CDR3 is TGTGCCAGCAGCGGACAGTGGAACACTGAAGCTTTCTTT. This sequence encodes CASSGQWNTEAFF.

The rearrangement joins TRBV6-6 to TRBJ2-1; TRBD2 matches 8 bases. CDR3 length: 16 residues. Germline CDR1 and CDR2: MNHNY and SVGAGI (reference sequence). The V and J ends lost 4 bases and 3 bases, in that order; junction bases with no gene match: 8. The CDR3 DNA reads TGTGCCAGCAGTTGGGGCGGGGGGAATGACTACAATGAGCAGTTCTTC. Translating it yields CASSWGGGNDYNEQFF.

V usage is TRBV5-6 and J usage is TRBJ1-1, with D perhaps TRBD1 (5 bases). The V end lost 0 bases, the J end lost 4 bases, and 13 bases lay between the germline ends. Germline CDR1 SGHDT, CDR2 YYEEEE. The CDR3 is made up of 15 amino acids. The DNA for the CDR3 is TGTGCCAGCAGCTTGGTCCGCTGGGACTCCACTGAAGCTTTCTTT. This encodes CASSLVRWDSTEAFF.

The chain employs TRBV2 and TRBJ1-4; D is perhaps TRBD1 (6 bases). Per germline, CDR1 SNHLY and CDR2 FYNNEI. The CDR3 covers 16 residues. The V end lost 5 bases, the J end lost 3 bases, and 16 bases lay between the germline ends. CDR3 nucleotides: TGTGCCAGCAGTCCGGGGGGCCTACAGTCTAATGAAAAACTGTTTTTT. It encodes CASSPGGLQSNEKLFF.

The chain employs TRBV4-3 and TRBJ2-3; 12 bases are a match to TRBD2. The CDR3 contains 17 residues. CDR1 and CDR2 from the germline V gene are LGHNA and YSLEER. V was pared by 1 base and J by 3 bases, with 5 bases of the junction left unmatched. CDR3 in DNA: TGCGCCAGCAGCCAAGCCCCCACTAGCGGGGGGACAGATACGCAGTATTTT. Protein product: CASSQAPTSGGTDTQYF.

The chain recombines TRBV2 with TRBJ1-2, with a weak D call TRBD1 (6 bases). This CDR3 is built from 17 residues. Trimming took 0 bases from V and 5 from J, leaving 19 bases between them. CDR1 is SNHLY, CDR2 FYNNEI, per germline. CDR3 bases: TGTGCCAGCAGTGAAGCGGGTAGAGCAGGGGCCGCGTATGGCTACACCTTC. Translation: CASSEAGRAGAAYGYTF.